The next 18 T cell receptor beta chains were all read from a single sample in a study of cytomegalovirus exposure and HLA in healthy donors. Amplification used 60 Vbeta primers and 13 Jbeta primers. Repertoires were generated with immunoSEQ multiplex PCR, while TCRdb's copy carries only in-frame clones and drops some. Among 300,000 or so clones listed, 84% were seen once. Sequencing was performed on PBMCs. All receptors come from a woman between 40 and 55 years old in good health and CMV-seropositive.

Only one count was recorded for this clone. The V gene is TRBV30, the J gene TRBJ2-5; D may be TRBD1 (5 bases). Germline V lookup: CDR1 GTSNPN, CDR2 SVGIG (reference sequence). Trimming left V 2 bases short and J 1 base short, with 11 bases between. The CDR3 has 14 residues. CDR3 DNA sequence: TGTGCCTGGAGTAGGTGGCAGGGCCAAGAGACCCAGTACTTC. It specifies CAWSRWQGQETQYF.

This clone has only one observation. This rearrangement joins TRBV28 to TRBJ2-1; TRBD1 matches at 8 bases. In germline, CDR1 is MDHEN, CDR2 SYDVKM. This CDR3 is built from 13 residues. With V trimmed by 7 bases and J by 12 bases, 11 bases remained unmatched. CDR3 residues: CASTPRDRTPQFF. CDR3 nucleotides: TGTGCCAGCACCCCCAGGGACAGGACACCGCAGTTCTTC. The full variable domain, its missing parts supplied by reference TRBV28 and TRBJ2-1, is DVKVTQSSRYLVKRTGEKVFLECVQDMDHENMFWYRQDPGLGLRLIYFSYDVKMKEKGDIPEGYSVSREKKERFSLILESASTNQTSMYLCASTPRDRTPQFFGPGTRLTVL.

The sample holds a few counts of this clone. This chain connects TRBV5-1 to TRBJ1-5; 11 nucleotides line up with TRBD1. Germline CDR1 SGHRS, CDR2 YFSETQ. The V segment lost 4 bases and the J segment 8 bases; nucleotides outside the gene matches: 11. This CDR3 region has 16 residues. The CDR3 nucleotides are TGCGCCAGCAGCCCTTCGGCGGGGGACAGGGGGGAGCCCCAGCATTTT. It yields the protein CASSPSAGDRGEPQHF.

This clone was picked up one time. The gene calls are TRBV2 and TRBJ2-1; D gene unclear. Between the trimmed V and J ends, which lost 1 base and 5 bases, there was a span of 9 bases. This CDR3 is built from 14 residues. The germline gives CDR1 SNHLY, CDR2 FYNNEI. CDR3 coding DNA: TGTGCCAGCAGTGAAGGGGCTACGAACAATGAGCAGTTCTTC. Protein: CASSEGATNNEQFF.

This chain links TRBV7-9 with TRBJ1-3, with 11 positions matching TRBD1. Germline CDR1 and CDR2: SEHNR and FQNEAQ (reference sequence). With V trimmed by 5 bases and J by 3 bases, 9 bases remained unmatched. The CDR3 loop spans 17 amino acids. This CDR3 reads CASSKGQDRGLGNTIYF. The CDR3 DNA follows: TGTGCCAGCAGCAAGGGCCAGGACAGGGGGCTTGGAAACACCATATATTTT. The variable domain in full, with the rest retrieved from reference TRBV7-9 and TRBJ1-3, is DTGVSQNPRHKITKRGQNVTFRCDPISEHNRLYWYRQTLGQGPEFLTYFQNEAQLEKSRLLSDRFSAERPKGSFSTLEIQRTEQGDSAMYLCASSKGQDRGLGNTIYFGEGSWLTVV.

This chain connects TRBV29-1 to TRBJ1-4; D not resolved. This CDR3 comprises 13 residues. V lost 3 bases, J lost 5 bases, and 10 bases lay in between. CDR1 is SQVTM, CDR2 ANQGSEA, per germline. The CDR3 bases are TGCAGCGTTGAGGGAGCCAAGAATGAAAAACTGTTTTTT. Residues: CSVEGAKNEKLFF.

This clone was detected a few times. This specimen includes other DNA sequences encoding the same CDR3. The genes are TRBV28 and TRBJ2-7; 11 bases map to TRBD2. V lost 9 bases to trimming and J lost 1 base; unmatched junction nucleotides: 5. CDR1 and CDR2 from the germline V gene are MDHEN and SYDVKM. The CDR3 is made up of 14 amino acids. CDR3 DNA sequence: TGTGCCAGTGGGAGACTAGCGGGATCCTACGAGCAGTACTTC. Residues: CASGRLAGSYEQYF. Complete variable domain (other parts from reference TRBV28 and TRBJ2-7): DVKVTQSSRYLVKRTGEKVFLECVQDMDHENMFWYRQDPGLGLRLIYFSYDVKMKEKGDIPEGYSVSREKKERFSLILESASTNQTSMYLCASGRLAGSYEQYFGPGTRLTVT.

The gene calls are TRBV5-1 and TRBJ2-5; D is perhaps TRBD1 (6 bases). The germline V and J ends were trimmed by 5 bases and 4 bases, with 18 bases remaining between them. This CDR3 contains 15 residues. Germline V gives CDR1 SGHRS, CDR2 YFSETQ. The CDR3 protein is CASSGGQSGRETQYF. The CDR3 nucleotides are TGCGCCAGCAGTGGTGGACAGTCGGGCAGAGAGACCCAGTACTTC.

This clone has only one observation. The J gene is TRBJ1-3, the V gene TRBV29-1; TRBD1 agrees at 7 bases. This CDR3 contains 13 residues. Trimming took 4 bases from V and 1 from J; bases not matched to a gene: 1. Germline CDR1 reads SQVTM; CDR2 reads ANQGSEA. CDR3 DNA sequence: TGCAGCGTTGGGACAGGATCTGGAAACACCATATATTTT. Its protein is CSVGTGSGNTIYF.

The CDR3 sequence is CASSQGGGLDTQYF. CDR3 nucleotide sequence: TGTGCCAGCAGCCAGGGGGGAGGACTGGATACGCAGTATTTT. The rearrangement joins TRBV27 to TRBJ2-3, with a possible D match to TRBD1 (7 bases). The germline V gene encodes CDR1 MNHEY and CDR2 SMNVEV (reference sequence). The germline V and J ends were trimmed by 6 bases and 6 bases, with 16 bases remaining between them. This CDR3 is 14 amino acids long.

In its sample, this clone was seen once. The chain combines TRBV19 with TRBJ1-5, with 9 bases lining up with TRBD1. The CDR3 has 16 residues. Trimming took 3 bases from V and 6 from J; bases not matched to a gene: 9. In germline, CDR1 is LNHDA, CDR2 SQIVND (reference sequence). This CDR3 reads CASSIAQGAGRQPQHF. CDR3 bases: TGTGCCAGTAGTATCGCACAGGGGGCCGGTCGTCAGCCCCAGCATTTT.

CDR3 amino acids: CASRPFSGVEQFF. DNA for the CDR3: TGTGCCAGCAGGCCTTTCAGCGGGGTCGAGCAGTTCTTC. The genes are TRBV14 and TRBJ2-1, with 7 positions matching TRBD2. Trimming removed 6 bases from V and 10 bases from J; junction bases left unmatched: 9. The CDR3 covers 13 residues. Germline CDR1 and CDR2: SGHDN and FVKESK.

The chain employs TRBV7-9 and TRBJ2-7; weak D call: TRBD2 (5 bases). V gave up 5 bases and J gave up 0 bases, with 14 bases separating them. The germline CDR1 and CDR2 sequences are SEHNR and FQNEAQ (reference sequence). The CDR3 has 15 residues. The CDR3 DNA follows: TGTGCCAGCAGCGGACTCGGACCGGACTCCTACGAGCAGTACTTC. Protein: CASSGLGPDSYEQYF.

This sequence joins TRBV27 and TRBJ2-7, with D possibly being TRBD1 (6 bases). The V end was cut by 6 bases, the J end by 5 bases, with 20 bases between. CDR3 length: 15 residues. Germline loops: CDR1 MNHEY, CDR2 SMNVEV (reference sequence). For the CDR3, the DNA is TGTGCCAGCAGCCGAAGTACAGGGACAAGCCACGAGCAGTACTTC. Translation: CASSRSTGTSHEQYF.

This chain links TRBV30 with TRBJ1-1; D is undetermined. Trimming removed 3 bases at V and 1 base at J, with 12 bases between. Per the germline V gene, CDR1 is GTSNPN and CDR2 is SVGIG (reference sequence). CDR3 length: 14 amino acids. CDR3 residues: CAWSGLYGNTEAFF. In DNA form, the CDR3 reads TGTGCCTGGAGCGGACTGTATGGGAACACTGAAGCTTTCTTT.

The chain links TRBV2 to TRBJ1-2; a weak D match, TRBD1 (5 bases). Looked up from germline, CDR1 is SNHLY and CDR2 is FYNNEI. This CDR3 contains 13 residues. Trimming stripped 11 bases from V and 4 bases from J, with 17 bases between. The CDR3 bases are TGTGCCGGGGCCCTCTTGGAAATCTATGGCTACACCTTC. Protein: CAGALLEIYGYTF. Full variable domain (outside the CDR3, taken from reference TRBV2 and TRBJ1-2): EPEVTQTPSHQVTQMGQEVILRCVPISNHLYFYWYRQILGQKVEFLVSFYNNEISEKSEIFDDQFSVERPDGSNFTLKIRSTKLEDSAMYFCAGALLEIYGYTFGSGTRLTVV.

The CDR3 DNA is TGTGCCAGCAGCCCGCAGGGTGATCCCGGCTACACCTTC. Translating it yields CASSPQGDPGYTF. This chain uses TRBV5-6 with TRBJ1-2; tentatively, D is TRBD1 (5 bases). CDR1 and CDR2 (germline): SGHDT, YYEEEE. The CDR3 totals 13 residues. V lost 4 bases and J 8 bases, leaving 15 bases between the germline ends.

The CDR3 region is CASSANPGQGNNEQFF. CDR3 nucleotide sequence: TGCGCCAGCAGCGCAAACCCGGGACAGGGGAACAATGAGCAGTTCTTC. The rearrangement links TRBV5-1 to TRBJ2-1; the match to TRBD1 covers 10 bases. Per germline, CDR1 SGHRS and CDR2 YFSETQ. The CDR3 runs 16 residues. J was trimmed by 5 bases and V by 4 bases; bases with no gene match: 9.